This TCR beta chain was documented in a study of blood T cell repertoires in COVID-19. Study-wide context: Samples taken during acute and convalescent COVID-19 were collected in the United States, Italy and Spain.

This clone was observed a handful of times. The authors' processing: How many nucleated cells were present was estimated from reference gene primer amplification. Clones were read by immunoSEQ multiplex PCR, and TCRdb kept only the in-frame ones, dropping some. For V, J and clone size, that table is used; D and trimming come from the DNA. The sample records about 59,000 clones, approximately 79% being singletons. Germline CDR1 and CDR2: MGHRA and YSYEKL. V dropped 1 base and J dropped 1; count of bases not matched to a gene: 18. The CDR3 length is 22 residues. The chain has TRBV4-1 and TRBJ2-3, with 12 bases matching TRBD2. The specimen sequenced was peripheral blood. The receptor was isolated from a man aged 60 to 75 with acute or convalescent COVID-19. CDR3 in DNA: TGCGCCAGCAGCCAAGTCCTAGCTAGCGGGAGGGTAATTACAAAACGCACAGATACGCAGTATTTT. This translates into CASSQVLASGRVITKRTDTQYF.